The 27 T cell receptor beta chains given below trace back to one sample, sequenced in a study of CD8 T cells in Susac syndrome. Reverse transcription of 0.5 to 1 ug RNA was performed with random hexamers. Via MiXCR, TCRdb re-called the immunoSEQ multiplex PCR reads, giving one row per CDR3 protein. The sample carries 73,000 or so distinct CDR3 sequences, around 96% recorded once. Sequenced: CD8+ T cells from PBMCs. The receptors derive from a human donor with multiple sclerosis.

The chain recombines TRBV15 with TRBJ2-2; D unresolved. This CDR3 is 14 amino acids long. Trimming stripped 1 base from V and 1 base from J, with 4 bases between. CDR1 is LNHNV, CDR2 YYDKDF, per germline (reference sequence). The CDR3 nucleotides read TGTGCCACCAGCAGAGGGGGGAACACCGGGGAGCTGTTTTTT. Residues: CATSRGGNTGELFF.

The CDR3 DNA sequence: TGTGCCAGCAGCGTAGTTCCCTTCTACGAGCAGTACTTC. Protein product: CASSVVPFYEQYF. V gene TRBV9 combines with J gene TRBJ2-7; the D is unclear. The CDR3 spans 13 residues. Trimming pared 0 bases from V and 3 bases from J, leaving 7 bases between. In germline, CDR1 is SGDLS, CDR2 YYNGEE.

J is TRBJ2-1 and V is TRBV7-9; a weak D match, TRBD2 (6 bases). Trimming took 5 bases from V and 5 from J, leaving 13 bases between them. CDR1 and CDR2 (germline): SEHNR, FQNEAQ (reference sequence). This CDR3 has 14 amino acids. CDR3: CASSHPGTHNEQFF. Here the CDR3 DNA reads TGTGCCAGCAGCCATCCCGGGACTCACAATGAGCAGTTCTTC.

The sample holds one count of this clonotype. This sequence joins TRBV25-1 and TRBJ1-5, with 11 bases identical to TRBD1. Unmatched junction bases numbered 3, after V lost 10 bases and J lost 7 bases. The germline V gene has CDR1 MGHDK and CDR2 SYGVNS. The CDR3 runs to 12 residues. The chain's CDR3 is CATGTGGQPQHF. Here the CDR3 DNA reads TGTGCCACCGGGACAGGGGGACAGCCCCAGCATTTT.

The chain employs TRBV2 and TRBJ2-1; 9 nucleotides agree with TRBD2. J was trimmed by 6 bases and V by 6 bases; bases with no gene match: 9. Germline loops: CDR1 SNHLY, CDR2 FYNNEI. This CDR3 spans 15 amino acids. CDR3 nucleotides: TGTGCCAGCAGGGATAGCGGGGGTGAAGGCAATGAGCAGTTCTTC. It encodes CASRDSGGEGNEQFF.

This clonotype was counted once. The chain couples TRBV27 to TRBJ1-5; D might be TRBD1 (5 bases). Germline CDR1 MNHEY, CDR2 SMNVEV (reference sequence). CDR3 length: 15 amino acids. V lost 0 bases and J lost 7, with 13 bases in between. CDR3 sequence reads: CASSLSPGSGQPQHF. CDR3 DNA: TGTGCCAGCAGTTTATCGCCAGGGTCGGGACAGCCCCAGCATTTT.

The chain combines TRBV9 with TRBJ2-7; perhaps TRBD1 as D (6 bases). The CDR3 totals 15 residues. Trimming cost V 4 bases and J 3 bases, with 17 bases left between them. Germline loops: CDR1 SGDLS, CDR2 YYNGEE. This CDR3 is CASSPRSTGNYEQYF. CDR3 DNA: TGTGCCAGCAGCCCCCGTTCAACAGGGAACTACGAGCAGTACTTC.

The V call is TRBV29-1, the J call TRBJ2-5; D may be TRBD1 (6 bases). The CDR3 has 14 residues. Per the germline V gene, CDR1 is SQVTM and CDR2 is ANQGSEA. V gave up 6 bases and J gave up 4 bases, with 18 bases separating them. The CDR3 reads CSVGTGTRGETQYF. The CDR3 coding sequence is TGCAGCGTAGGGACCGGGACAAGGGGAGAGACCCAGTACTTC.

The genes are TRBV7-9 and TRBJ2-1, with TRBD2 as a possible D gene (5 bases). Between the trimmed V and J ends, which lost 5 bases and 0 bases, there was a span of 11 bases. In germline, CDR1 is SEHNR, CDR2 FQNEAQ (reference sequence). The CDR3 sequence is 15 residues long. In DNA, the CDR3 is TGTGCCAGCAGCATTAGCGAGAGCTCCTACAATGAGCAGTTCTTC. It translates to CASSISESSYNEQFF.

J is TRBJ1-1 and V is TRBV7-9; TRBD1 aligns across 7 bases. Germline trimming cut 3 bases from V and 1 base from J; bases unmatched to any gene: 14. Germline-derived CDR1 and CDR2 are SEHNR and FQNEAQ (reference sequence). The CDR3 has 18 amino acids. CDR3 bases: TGTGCCAGCAGCTTGGGAGGTCAGGGGGTGGGAAAGAACACTGAAGCTTTCTTT. This encodes CASSLGGQGVGKNTEAFF.

Only one count was recorded for this clonotype. The J gene is TRBJ1-1, the V gene TRBV29-1; D is possibly TRBD1 (5 bases). The germline V gene has CDR1 SQVTM and CDR2 ANQGSEA. There are 8 residues in the CDR3. Trimming cost V 7 bases and J 11 bases, with 8 bases left between them. The CDR3, as DNA: TGCAGCGCTGGGGGGGCTTTCTTT. It yields the protein CSAGGAFF.

The V gene is TRBV6-5, the J gene TRBJ2-5; the D call may be TRBD1 or TRBD2 (5 bases each). The V and J ends lost 2 bases and 5 bases respectively, with 12 bases between them. This CDR3 comprises 14 residues. Germline CDR1 is MNHEY and CDR2 is SVGAGI. The CDR3 DNA follows: TGTGCCAGCAGTTACGGTGGGGGTGAGGAGACCCAGTACTTC. Encoded protein: CASSYGGGEETQYF.

The chain combines TRBV10-3 with TRBJ2-2, with D unresolved. V shed 0 bases and J shed 6 bases, with 8 bases lying between them. Germline CDR1 is ENHRY and CDR2 is SYGVKD. This CDR3 is 14 amino acids long. The CDR3 DNA reads TGTGCCATCAGTGAGTCCTCGAGGTCCGGGGAGCTGTTTTTT. Protein sequence: CAISESSRSGELFF.

This chain uses TRBV4-2 with TRBJ1-1; D remains unclear. V lost 4 bases and J lost 0, with 12 bases in between. This CDR3 spans 15 amino acids. From germline, CDR1 is LGHNA and CDR2 YNFKEQ. The CDR3 spells CASSPNVLMNTEAFF. For the CDR3, the DNA is TGTGCCAGCAGCCCTAACGTACTTATGAACACTGAAGCTTTCTTT.

V and J are TRBV30 and TRBJ1-1; D is possibly TRBD1 (6 bases). V was clipped by 0 bases and J by 4 bases, with 9 bases between them. Germline CDR1 and CDR2: GTSNPN and SVGIG (reference sequence). This CDR3 is built from 13 residues. CDR3 nucleotides: TGTGCCTGGAGTGTGTGGGGGGCCACTGAAGCTTTCTTT. It encodes CAWSVWGATEAFF.

The chain carries TRBV20-1 and TRBJ2-1; 8 bases are a match to TRBD2. CDR3 length: 13 amino acids. Germline trimming cut 3 bases from V and 10 bases from J; bases unmatched to any gene: 8. In germline, CDR1 is DFQATT, CDR2 SNEGSKA (reference sequence). CDR3 in amino acids: CSARVGTRSEQFF. CDR3 sequence (DNA): TGCAGTGCTAGGGTTGGGACTAGATCCGAGCAGTTCTTC.

J is TRBJ2-5 and V is TRBV5-1; 12 bases map to TRBD2. The CDR3 extends over 15 amino acids. CDR1 SGHRS and CDR2 YFSETQ come from the germline V gene. V dropped 4 bases and J dropped 5; count of bases not matched to a gene: 6. The CDR3 loop is CASSVTSGSHETQYF. The CDR3 DNA is TGCGCCAGCAGCGTGACTAGCGGGAGCCATGAGACCCAGTACTTC.

The chain uses TRBV7-9 and TRBJ1-1; no firm D call. Germline V CDR1 and CDR2: SEHNR, FQNEAQ (reference sequence). The CDR3 length is 10 residues. V was shortened by 4 bases and J by 8 bases, with 5 bases between the two germline ends. Written as DNA, the CDR3 is TGTGCCAGCAGCTCCTCCGAAGCTTTCTTT. It yields the protein CASSSSEAFF.

The V call is TRBV27, the J call TRBJ1-5, with TRBD1 as a possible D gene (6 bases). The germline V gene encodes CDR1 MNHEY and CDR2 SMNVEV (reference sequence). The CDR3 runs 15 residues. V lost 5 bases, J lost 2 bases, and 13 bases lay in between. The CDR3 reads CASSASTGGNQPQHF. CDR3 coding DNA: TGTGCCAGCAGTGCCTCGACAGGTGGCAATCAGCCCCAGCATTTT.

This clonotype was observed once. The chain uses TRBV19 and TRBJ1-1, with 7 bases matching TRBD1. Germline CDR1 LNHDA, CDR2 SQIVND (reference sequence). The CDR3 is 14 amino acids. V trimming: 7 bases; J trimming: 0 bases; junction bases outside the gene matches: 5. The CDR3 region is CASTRDRVNTEAFF. The CDR3 DNA reads as TGTGCCAGTACCCGTGACAGGGTGAACACTGAAGCTTTCTTT.

The chain recombines TRBV9 with TRBJ2-7; the D gene is possibly TRBD1 (6 bases). CDR3 size: 14 residues. CDR1 is SGDLS and CDR2 is YYNGEE in the germline V gene. Trimming took off 4 bases at V and 2 bases at J, with 13 bases between the two ends. The CDR3 bases are TGTGCCAGCAGCCCTCCAGGGGTCCCCTACGAGCAGTACTTC. Its protein product is CASSPPGVPYEQYF.

This chain links TRBV13 with TRBJ1-2, with D possibly matching TRBD1 (6 bases). Germline V lookup: CDR1 PRHDT, CDR2 FYEKMQ (reference sequence). CDR3 length: 16 amino acids. Trimming stripped 5 bases from V and 2 bases from J, with 18 bases between. The DNA of the CDR3 is TGTGCCAGCAGCATGGCACAGGGTTCGCCAAACTATGGCTACACCTTC. As protein: CASSMAQGSPNYGYTF.

This chain uses TRBV3-1 with TRBJ2-7, with TRBD1 identical over 8 bases. After removal of 4 bases from V and 5 bases from J, the junction contained 10 bases not matched to a gene. Germline V lookup: CDR1 LGHDT, CDR2 YNNKEL (reference sequence). The length of the CDR3 is 15 residues. The CDR3 nucleotides are TGTGCCAGCAGCCGCGTTGACAGGGGCTCACACGAGCAGTACTTC. Residues: CASSRVDRGSHEQYF.

The rearrangement links TRBV29-1 to TRBJ2-7, with TRBD1 identical over 8 bases. The length of the CDR3 is 12 residues. The germline V gene has CDR1 SQVTM and CDR2 ANQGSEA. V was pared by 5 bases and J by 4 bases, with 4 bases of the junction left unmatched. CDR3 loop: CSVWGQEYEQYF. The CDR3 DNA is TGCAGCGTTTGGGGACAGGAGTACGAGCAGTACTTC.

The rearrangement links TRBV20-1 to TRBJ1-1, with D possibly TRBD1 on 5 matching bases. The V end was cut by 5 bases, the J end by 5 bases, with 24 bases between. The V gene's germline CDR1 is DFQATT and CDR2 SNEGSKA (reference sequence). The CDR3 contains 16 residues. CDR3 protein: CSAPPGPEIRGTEAFF. The CDR3 DNA reads as TGCAGTGCTCCTCCCGGACCGGAGATTAGGGGAACTGAAGCTTTCTTT.

The chain recombines TRBV3-1 with TRBJ2-2; 11 bases fit TRBD1. Germline CDR1 is LGHDT and CDR2 is YNNKEL (reference sequence). The CDR3 has 16 residues. V trimming: 4 bases; J trimming: 4 bases; junction bases outside the gene matches: 5. The CDR3 nucleotides are TGTGCCAGCAGCCGATGGGACAGGGGGGCCACCGGGGAGCTGTTTTTT. Its translation: CASSRWDRGATGELFF.

The rearrangement uses TRBV5-1 and TRBJ1-5, with D perhaps matching TRBD1 (5 bases). The V and J ends lost 5 bases and 0 bases respectively, with 12 bases between them. In germline, CDR1 is SGHRS, CDR2 YFSETQ. The CDR3 length is 15 residues. CDR3 sequence: CASRMDTYSNQPQHF. CDR3 nucleotide sequence: TGCGCCAGCAGAATGGACACTTATAGCAATCAGCCCCAGCATTTT.